What follows is one T cell receptor beta chain and its context. Its target is unknown. This entry comes from a study of shared clonotypes between healthy human individuals. Broader study findings: Around 4.7% of naive CD4 clonotypes were shared across several donors.

The length of the CDR3 is 15 residues. Germline lookup yields CDR1 MNHEY and CDR2 SMNVEV (reference sequence). Trimming removed 0 bases from V and 1 base from J, with 9 bases in between. Clones were sequenced by immunoSEQ multiplex PCR, and TCRdb holds only the in-frame ones, with some missing. Of about 380,000 clones listed, 90% to 97% are singletons. The clonotype was recovered from a man younger than 45 in good health. Sequencing was carried out using memory CD8+ T cells sorted from blood. Indicated subset: CD45RO+ cells pooled with CCR7-negative TemRA cells. The chain recombines TRBV27 with TRBJ1-1; D is ambiguous. CDR3 DNA sequence: TGTGCCAGCAGTTTATCGAGGGCCACGAACACTGAAGCTTTCTTT. It yields the protein CASSLSRATNTEAFF.